This is a list of T cell receptor beta chains from one sample in a study of OX40 agonist ivuxolimab in advanced cancers. TCRdb's copy holds only in-frame clones and misses some; the assay was immunoSEQ multiplex PCR. This table holds about 14,000 clones, 70% to 75% found once. The specimen was CD4+ or CD8+ T cells sorted from blood, collected in a trial of the OX40 agonist ivuxolimab. These receptors were obtained from an adult with an advanced solid tumor such as melanoma, head and neck, liver or kidney cancer. Both conserved end residues are trimmed from each CDR3. A D gene is named only where the DNA matches it firmly. Size values are once, few and many counts, or a class for expanded clones, and some rows have none.

>-|15|TRBV9|-|TRBJ1-1
ASSPYDRTFVTAKAF
>-|9|TRBV5-1|-|TRBJ2-7
ASSSMDEQY
>-|11|TRBV27|-|-
ASSMSLGLEQY
>few|10|TRBV27|TRBD2|TRBJ2-7
ASSPQAGEQY
>-|17|TRBV7-9|-|TRBJ2-5
ASSFPLWAGQGMEETQY
>-|12|TRBV15|TRBD1|TRBJ1-2
ATSERQGMAGYT
>-|15|TRBV5-7|TRBD2|TRBJ2-1
ASSLGTSGNPYNEQF
>-|14|TRBV7-9|TRBD2|TRBJ2-3
ASSGGRGRVSDTQY
>-|12|TRBV7-9|TRBD1|TRBJ2-1
ASRQGARYNEQF
>-|14|TRBV15|-|TRBJ1-2
ATSREKAYRLGGYT
>-|13|TRBV7-2|TRBD2|TRBJ2-7
ASSLEFRGDYEQY
>-|11|TRBV27|-|TRBJ2-7
ASSSRPSYEQY
>-|11|TRBV27|-|TRBJ2-7
ASSPGGPYEQY
>-|11|TRBV7-9|-|TRBJ2-7
ASSAGGSYEQY
>few|13|TRBV7-8|-|TRBJ2-1
ASSLDPLLNNEQF
>-|11|TRBV18|-|TRBJ2-7
ASSPRGGYEQY
>-|12|TRBV6-5|-|TRBJ2-2
ASSYGESTGELF
>-|11|TRBV6-1|-|TRBJ2-7
ASSEARVYEQY
>-|13|TRBV28|TRBD2|TRBJ2-1
ASSSGLAILGEQF
>-|15|TRBV7-2|TRBD2|TRBJ2-7
ASSLGGGRGEGYEQY
>-|13|TRBV11-3|-|TRBJ2-4
ASSPDRDSDYIQY
>medium-sized|13|TRBV4-3|-|TRBJ1-4
ASSQGTGPGEKLF
>-|11|TRBV5-4|TRBD2|TRBJ2-1
ASSFGTNNEQF
>-|11|TRBV29-1|-|TRBJ2-5
SVEWDSQETQY
>once|13|TRBV27|-|TRBJ2-7
ASSLMGEGDYEQY
>few|11|TRBV7-7|-|TRBJ1-1
ASSLTQNTEAF
>once|14|TRBV7-9|-|TRBJ2-2
ASSLVPGGLTGELF
>once|13|TRBV6-5|-|TRBJ2-5
ASTSTWSLRETQY
>-|12|TRBV7-9|TRBD2|TRBJ2-1
ASSGAGGYNEQF
>-|14|TRBV7-3|-|TRBJ2-3
ASSLGVSRGTDTQY
>-|14|TRBV27|-|TRBJ2-1
ASSLLDGSSYNEQF
>-|12|TRBV25-1|-|TRBJ2-7
ASSSTQGGHEQY
>-|11|TRBV28|-|-
ASTLGASYEQY
>-|10|TRBV9|-|TRBJ2-7
ASSPPSYEQY
>-|11|TRBV7-2|-|TRBJ2-7
AGSPLGSYEQY
>-|16|TRBV30|TRBD2|TRBJ2-1
AWEGVAGEGSSYNEQF
>few|9|TRBV6-1|-|TRBJ1-2
ASSYPYGYT